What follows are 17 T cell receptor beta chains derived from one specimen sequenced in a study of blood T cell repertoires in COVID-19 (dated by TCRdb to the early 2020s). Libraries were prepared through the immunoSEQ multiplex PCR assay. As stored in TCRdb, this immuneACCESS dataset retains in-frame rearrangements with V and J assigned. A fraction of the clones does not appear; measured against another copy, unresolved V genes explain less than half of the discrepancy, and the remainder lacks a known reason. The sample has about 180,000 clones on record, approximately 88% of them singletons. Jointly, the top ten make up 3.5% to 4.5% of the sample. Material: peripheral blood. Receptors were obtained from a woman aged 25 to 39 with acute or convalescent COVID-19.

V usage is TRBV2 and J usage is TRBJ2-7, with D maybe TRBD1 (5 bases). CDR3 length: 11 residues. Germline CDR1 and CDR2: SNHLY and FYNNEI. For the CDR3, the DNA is TGTGAGATAGGGGAAGATGGCGAGCAGTACTTC. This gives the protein CEIGEDGEQYF.

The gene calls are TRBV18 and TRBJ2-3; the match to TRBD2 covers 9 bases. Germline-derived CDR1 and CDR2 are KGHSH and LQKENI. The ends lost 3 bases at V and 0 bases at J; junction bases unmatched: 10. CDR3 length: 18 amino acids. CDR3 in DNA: TGTGCCAGCTCACCGCTCGGGCTAGCGGGGACTAGCACAGATACGCAGTATTTT. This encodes CASSPLGLAGTSTDTQYF. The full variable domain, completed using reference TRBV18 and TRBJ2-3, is NAGVMQNPRHLVRRRGQEARLRCSPMKGHSHVYWYRQLPEEGLKFMVYLQKENIIDESGMPKERFSAEFPKEGPSILRIQQVVRGDSAAYFCASSPLGLAGTSTDTQYFGPGTRLTVL.

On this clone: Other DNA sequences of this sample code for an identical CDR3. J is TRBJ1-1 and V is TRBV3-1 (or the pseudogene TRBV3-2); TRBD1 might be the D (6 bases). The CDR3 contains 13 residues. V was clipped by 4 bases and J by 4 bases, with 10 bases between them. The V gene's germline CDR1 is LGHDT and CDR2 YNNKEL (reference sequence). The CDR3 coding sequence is TGTGCCAGCAGCCTCCGCAGGGGCACTGAAGCTTTCTTT. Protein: CASSLRRGTEAFF.

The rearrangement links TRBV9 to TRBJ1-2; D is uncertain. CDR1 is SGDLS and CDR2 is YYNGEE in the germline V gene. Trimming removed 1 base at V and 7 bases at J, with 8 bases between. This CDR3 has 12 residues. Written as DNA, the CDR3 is TGTGCCAGCAGCGTAATGGGAGGTGGCTACACCTTC. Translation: CASSVMGGGYTF.

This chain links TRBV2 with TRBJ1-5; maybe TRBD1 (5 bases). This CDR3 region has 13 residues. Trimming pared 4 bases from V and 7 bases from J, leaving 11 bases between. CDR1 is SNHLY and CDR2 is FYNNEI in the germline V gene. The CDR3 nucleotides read TGTGCCAGCAGTGGGGGCTTCGGGCAGCCCCAGCATTTT. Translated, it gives CASSGGFGQPQHF.

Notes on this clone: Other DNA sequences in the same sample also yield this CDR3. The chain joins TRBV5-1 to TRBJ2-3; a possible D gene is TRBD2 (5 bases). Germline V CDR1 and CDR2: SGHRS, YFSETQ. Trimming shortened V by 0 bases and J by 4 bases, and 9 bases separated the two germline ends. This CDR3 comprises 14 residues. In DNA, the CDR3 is TGCGCCAGCAGCTTGGGCGGGCCACCAGATACGCAGTATTTT. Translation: CASSLGGPPDTQYF.

The DNA of the CDR3 is TGTGCCAGCAGTCGGGGGGAATCACCCCTCCACTTT. Encoded protein: CASSRGESPLHF. The rearrangement joins TRBV7-9 to TRBJ1-6; perhaps TRBD1 as D (5 bases). Deletions cut 6 bases from V and 10 bases from J, with 10 bases between. Germline V gene lookup returns CDR1 SEHNR and CDR2 FQNEAQ (reference sequence). The CDR3 is 12 amino acids. Using reference TRBV7-9 and TRBJ1-6 for the parts outside the CDR3, the full variable domain is DTGVSQNPRHKITKRGQNVTFRCDPISEHNRLYWYRQTLGQGPEFLTYFQNEAQLEKSRLLSDRFSAERPKGSFSTLEIQRTEQGDSAMYLCASSRGESPLHFGNGTRLTVT.

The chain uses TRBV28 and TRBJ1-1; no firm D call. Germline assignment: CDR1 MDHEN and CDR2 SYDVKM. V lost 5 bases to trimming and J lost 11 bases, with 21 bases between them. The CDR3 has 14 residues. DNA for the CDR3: TGTGCCAGCAGTCCCGGGTCCAGAAGAGGGTGGGCTTTCTTT. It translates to CASSPGSRRGWAFF.

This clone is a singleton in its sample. The CDR3 here is CASSSRGGEQFF. The CDR3 coding sequence is TGTGCCAGCAGCTCAAGGGGGGGAGAGCAGTTCTTC. This chain connects TRBV11-3 to TRBJ2-1; TRBD2 is a possible D gene (7 bases). Germline assignment: CDR1 SGHNT and CDR2 YENEEA. The CDR3 is 12 amino acids. Trimming took 4 bases from V and 10 from J, leaving 11 bases between them.

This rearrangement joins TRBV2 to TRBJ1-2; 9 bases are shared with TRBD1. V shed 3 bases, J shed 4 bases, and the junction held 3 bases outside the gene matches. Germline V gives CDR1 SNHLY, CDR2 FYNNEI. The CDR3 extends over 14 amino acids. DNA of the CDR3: TGTGCCAGCAGTGACCACAGGGGGCTCTATGGCTACACCTTC. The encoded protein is CASSDHRGLYGYTF.

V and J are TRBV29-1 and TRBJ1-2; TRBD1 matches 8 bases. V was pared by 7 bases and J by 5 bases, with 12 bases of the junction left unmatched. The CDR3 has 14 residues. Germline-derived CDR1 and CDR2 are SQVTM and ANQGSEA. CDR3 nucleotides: TGCAGCGCATTAGGGGGGACAGGCACATATGGCTACACCTTC. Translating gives CSALGGTGTYGYTF. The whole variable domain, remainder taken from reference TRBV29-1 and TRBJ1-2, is SAVISQKPSRDICQRGTSLTIQCQVDSQVTMMFWYRQQPGQSLTLIATANQGSEATYESGFVIDKFPISRPNLTFSTLTVSNMSPEDSSIYLCSALGGTGTYGYTFGSGTRLTVV.

This chain's CDR3 is CASSDANISGGEQYF. The CDR3 coding sequence is TGTGCCAGCAGTGACGCCAACATTAGCGGGGGCGAGCAGTACTTC. This sequence joins TRBV6-4 and TRBJ2-7; 9 positions match TRBD2. The junction had 8 bases not matched to a gene; V was cut back by 2 bases and J by 6 bases. This CDR3 spans 15 amino acids. In germline, CDR1 is MRHNA, CDR2 SNTAGT.

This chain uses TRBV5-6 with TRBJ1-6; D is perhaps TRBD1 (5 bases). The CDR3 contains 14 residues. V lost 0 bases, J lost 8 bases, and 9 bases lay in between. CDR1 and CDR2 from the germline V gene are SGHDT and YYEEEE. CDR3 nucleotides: TGTGCCAGCAGCTTGGGGGGGGTGCATTCACCCCTCCACTTT. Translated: CASSLGGVHSPLHF. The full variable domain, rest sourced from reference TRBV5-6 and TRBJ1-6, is DAGVTQSPTHLIKTRGQQVTLRCSPKSGHDTVSWYQQALGQGPQFIFQYYEEEERQRGNFPDRFSGHQFPNYSSELNVNALLLGDSALYLCASSLGGVHSPLHFGNGTRLTVT.

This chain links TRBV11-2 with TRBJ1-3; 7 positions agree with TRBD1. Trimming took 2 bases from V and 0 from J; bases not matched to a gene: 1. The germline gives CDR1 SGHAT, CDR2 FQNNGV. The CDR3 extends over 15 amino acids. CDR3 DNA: TGTGCCAGCAGCTTAAGGGGGCCCTCTGGAAACACCATATATTTT. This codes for CASSLRGPSGNTIYF. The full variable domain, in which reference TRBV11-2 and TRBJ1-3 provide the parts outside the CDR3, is EAGVAQSPRYKIIEKRQSVAFWCNPISGHATLYWYQQILGQGPKLLIQFQNNGVVDDSQLPKDRFSAERLKGVDSTLKIQPAKLEDSAVYLCASSLRGPSGNTIYFGEGSWLTVV.

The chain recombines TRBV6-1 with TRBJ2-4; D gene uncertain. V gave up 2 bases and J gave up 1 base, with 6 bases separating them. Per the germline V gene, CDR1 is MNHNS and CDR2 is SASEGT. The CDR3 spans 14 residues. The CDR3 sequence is CASSESLAKNIQYF. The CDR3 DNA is TGTGCCAGCAGTGAATCGTTGGCCAAAAACATTCAGTACTTC.

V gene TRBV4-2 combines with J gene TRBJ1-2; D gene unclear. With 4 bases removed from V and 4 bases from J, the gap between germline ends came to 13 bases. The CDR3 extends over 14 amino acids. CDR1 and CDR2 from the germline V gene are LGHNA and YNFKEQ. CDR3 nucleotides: TGTGCCAGCAGCCCCGGTCACCTAACCTATGGCTACACCTTC. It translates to CASSPGHLTYGYTF.

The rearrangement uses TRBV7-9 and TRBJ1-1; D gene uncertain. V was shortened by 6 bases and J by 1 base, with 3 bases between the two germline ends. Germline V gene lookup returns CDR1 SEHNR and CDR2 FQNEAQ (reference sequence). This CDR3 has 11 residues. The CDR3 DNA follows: TGTGCCAGCAGGCGGAACACTGAAGCTTTCTTT. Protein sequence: CASRRNTEAFF.